The rows below give T cell receptor beta chains drawn from one sample of a study of OX40 agonist ivuxolimab in advanced cancers. TCRdb's copy holds only in-frame clones and misses some; the assay was immunoSEQ multiplex PCR. The sample yields about 92,000 clones, approximately 90% seen once. The sequencing here drew on CD4+ or CD8+ T cells sorted from blood, taken in a trial of the OX40 agonist ivuxolimab. Receptors were obtained from an adult with an advanced solid tumor such as melanoma, head and neck, liver or kidney cancer. Both conserved end residues are part of each CDR3. D genes are given only for firm matches. Some rows mark clone size as missing; the rest say once, few, many or name a class of expanded clone.

TRBV29-1	TRBD2	.	TRBJ2-1	CSVDAGAPYNEQFF	TGCAGCGTTGACGCGGGAGCCCCCTACAATGAGCAGTTCTTC
TRBV30	TRBD1	.	TRBJ1-6	CAWGDRPNSPLHF	TGTGCCTGGGGGGACAGGCCCAATTCACCCCTCCACTTT
TRBV6-5	.	.	TRBJ2-7	CASSLDWGIYEQYF	TGTGCCAGCAGTCTGGATTGGGGGATATACGAGCAGTACTTC
TRBV7-2	.	.	TRBJ2-7	CASSFGLSYEQYF	TGTGCCAGCAGCTTTGGCCTTTCCTACGAGCAGTACTTC
TRBV27	.	.	TRBJ2-6	CASSPSMTQNSGANVLTF	TGTGCCAGCAGTCCCTCTATGACACAGAACTCTGGGGCCAACGTCCTGACTTTC
TRBV10-3	TRBD2	.	TRBJ2-5	CAISEPGGVQETQYF	TGTGCCATCAGTGAGCCGGGAGGGGTTCAAGAGACCCAGTACTTC
TRBV2	.	once	TRBJ2-3	CASSEHWNNPDTQYF	TGTGCCAGCAGTGAACATTGGAATAACCCAGATACGCAGTATTTT
TRBV7-2	TRBD1	.	TRBJ2-7	CASSTQTGGDEQYF	TGTGCCAGCAGCACCCAGACAGGGGGCGACGAGCAGTACTTC
TRBV25-1	.	.	TRBJ1-1	CASSEMSGTEAFF	TGTGCCAGCAGTGAAATGTCGGGCACTGAAGCTTTCTTT
TRBV5-1	.	.	TRBJ2-7	CASSFGSKPYEQYF	TGCGCCAGCAGCTTCGGGTCAAAACCCTACGAGCAGTACTTC
TRBV5-1	TRBD1	.	TRBJ2-1	CASSFTPGQGYNEQFF	TGCGCCAGCAGCTTCACACCGGGACAGGGGTACAATGAGCAGTTCTTC
TRBV6-5	.	.	TRBJ2-1	CASMRGGSYNEQFF	TGTGCCAGTATGAGGGGGGGTTCATACAATGAGCAGTTCTTC
TRBV6-1	TRBD1	.	TRBJ1-5	CASSERQGAGLYDNQPQHF	TGTGCCAGCAGTGAAAGGCAGGGGGCGGGATTATATGACAATCAGCCCCAGCATTTT
TRBV9	.	.	TRBJ2-3	CASSVDLGADTQYF	TGTGCCAGCAGCGTGGACCTCGGGGCAGATACGCAGTATTTT
TRBV18	TRBD1	.	TRBJ1-3	CASSPTGAGNTIYF	TGTGCCAGCTCACCGACAGGGGCTGGAAACACCATATATTTT
TRBV19	.	.	TRBJ1-1	CASKRRQYDTEAFF	TGTGCCAGTAAAAGAAGACAATATGACACTGAAGCTTTCTTT
TRBV5-8	.	.	TRBJ2-7	CASSPRQIAAYEQYF	TGTGCCAGCAGTCCACGACAGATCGCGGCCTACGAGCAGTACTTC
TRBV11-1	TRBD2	.	TRBJ2-1	CASSPPRLAGGNEQFF	TGTGCCAGCAGCCCCCCCAGACTAGCGGGAGGCAATGAGCAGTTCTTC
TRBV28	TRBD1	.	TRBJ1-4	CASSLGGTNEKLFF	TGTGCCAGCAGCCTAGGGGGCACTAATGAAAAACTGTTTTTT
TRBV6-5	.	.	TRBJ1-1	CASSYRGDGTEAFF	TGTGCCAGCAGTTACCGTGGGGATGGCACTGAAGCTTTCTTT
TRBV29-1	.	.	TRBJ1-4	CSVVVQGRKLFF	TGCAGCGTTGTGGTCCAGGGAAGAAAACTGTTTTTT
TRBV6-5	TRBD2	.	TRBJ2-4	CASSSPTSEKNIQYF	TGTGCCAGCAGTTCACCGACTAGCGAGAAAAACATTCAGTACTTC
TRBV6-1	.	.	TRBJ2-7	CASGRDNSYEQYF	TGTGCCAGCGGTAGGGACAACTCCTACGAGCAGTACTTC
TRBV28	TRBD1	few	TRBJ2-6	CASSGTAHEANVLTF	TGTGCCAGCAGTGGGACAGCTCACGAGGCCAACGTCCTGACTTTC
TRBV18	.	.	TRBJ2-3	CASSPQGTRTDTQYF	TGTGCCAGCTCACCACAGGGGACCCGCACAGATACGCAGTATTTT
TRBV6-5	TRBD1	.	TRBJ2-7	CASSYSRTGYEQYF	TGTGCCAGCAGTTACTCAAGGACAGGCTACGAGCAGTACTTC
TRBV30	.	.	TRBJ1-1	CAWSSQLNTEAFF	TGTGCCTGGAGTTCGCAGTTGAACACTGAAGCTTTCTTT
TRBV4-1	.	.	TRBJ2-2	CASSQALRLSGELFF	TGCGCCAGCAGCCAAGCTCTTCGGCTATCCGGGGAGCTGTTTTTT
TRBV5-1	.	.	TRBJ2-5	CASSLQGPREQETQYF	TGCGCCAGCAGCTTACAGGGGCCCCGGGAGCAAGAGACCCAGTACTTC
TRBV2	.	.	TRBJ2-2	CASSEDKSGELFF	TGTGCCAGCAGTGAAGATAAGTCCGGGGAGCTGTTTTTT
TRBV15	TRBD2	.	TRBJ2-3	CATSRNPLRTRSTDTQYF	TGTGCCACCAGCAGGAACCCACTGCGGACTAGAAGCACAGATACGCAGTATTTT
TRBV19	TRBD1	.	TRBJ2-7	CASSGRTGAGGRGNEQYF	TGTGCCAGTAGTGGCCGGACAGGGGCTGGCGGACGTGGAAACGAGCAGTACTTC
TRBV5-1	.	.	TRBJ2-7	CASSATGTSSYEQYF	TGCGCCAGCAGCGCGACCGGGACATCTTCCTACGAGCAGTACTTC
TRBV4-3	.	.	TRBJ2-7	CASSQDPGLYEQYF	TGCGCCAGCAGCCAAGATCCAGGGCTCTACGAGCAGTACTTC
TRBV6-1	TRBD1	.	TRBJ1-5	CASSERGDRQPQHF	TGTGCCAGCAGTGAACGAGGGGACAGGCAGCCCCAGCATTTT
TRBV7-2	.	.	TRBJ2-5	CASSLWAETQYF	TGTGCCAGCAGCTTATGGGCGGAGACCCAGTACTTC
TRBV27	.	.	TRBJ2-7	CASSSAAALATSYEQYF	TGTGCCAGCAGCTCCGCGGCGGCCCTAGCGACTTCCTACGAGCAGTACTTC
TRBV7-7	TRBD2	.	TRBJ2-7	CASSSPSGRVGSYEQYF	TGTGCCAGCAGCTCCCCTAGCGGAAGAGTGGGTTCCTACGAGCAGTACTTC
TRBV6-1	.	.	TRBJ2-3	CASSAGTSTDTQYF	TGTGCCAGCAGTGCCGGGACTAGCACAGATACGCAGTATTTT
TRBV7-2	.	.	TRBJ1-1	CASSLSEGNTEAFF	TGTGCCAGCAGCTTAAGCGAGGGAAACACTGAAGCTTTCTTT